This TCR beta chain was observed in a study of PD-1 blockade in classical Hodgkin lymphoma. Trimming shortened V by 4 bases and J by 10 bases, and 17 bases separated the two germline ends. The CDR3 is 14 amino acids. Per germline, CDR1 SGHDN and CDR2 FVKESK. The sample's time point: cycle 4 day 1 (C4D1), after less than seven weeks of nivolumab. Brentuximab vedotin exposure varied, and every patient relapsed after autologous stem cell transplantation. This table comes from immunoSEQ multiplex PCR, and its TCRdb copy is limited to in-frame clones, with some not included. This table holds 15,000 to 20,000 clones, 65% to 85% found once.

The sequences come from peripheral blood mononuclear cells (PBMCs), collected before the fourth cycle of nivolumab. The receptor comes from a human donor with classical Hodgkin lymphoma. The chain recombines TRBV14 with TRBJ2-1; D is perhaps TRBD2 (6 bases). The chain's CDR3 is CASSRFFGSHEQFF. DNA of the CDR3: TGTGCCAGCAGCCGTTTTTTCGGGAGTCACGAGCAGTTCTTC. The variable domain in full, with the rest retrieved from reference TRBV14 and TRBJ2-1, is EAGVTQFPSHSVIEKGQTVTLRCDPISGHDNLYWYRRVMGKEIKFLLHFVKESKQDESGMPNNRFLAERTGGTYSTLKVQPAELEDSGVYFCASSRFFGSHEQFFGPGTRLTVL.